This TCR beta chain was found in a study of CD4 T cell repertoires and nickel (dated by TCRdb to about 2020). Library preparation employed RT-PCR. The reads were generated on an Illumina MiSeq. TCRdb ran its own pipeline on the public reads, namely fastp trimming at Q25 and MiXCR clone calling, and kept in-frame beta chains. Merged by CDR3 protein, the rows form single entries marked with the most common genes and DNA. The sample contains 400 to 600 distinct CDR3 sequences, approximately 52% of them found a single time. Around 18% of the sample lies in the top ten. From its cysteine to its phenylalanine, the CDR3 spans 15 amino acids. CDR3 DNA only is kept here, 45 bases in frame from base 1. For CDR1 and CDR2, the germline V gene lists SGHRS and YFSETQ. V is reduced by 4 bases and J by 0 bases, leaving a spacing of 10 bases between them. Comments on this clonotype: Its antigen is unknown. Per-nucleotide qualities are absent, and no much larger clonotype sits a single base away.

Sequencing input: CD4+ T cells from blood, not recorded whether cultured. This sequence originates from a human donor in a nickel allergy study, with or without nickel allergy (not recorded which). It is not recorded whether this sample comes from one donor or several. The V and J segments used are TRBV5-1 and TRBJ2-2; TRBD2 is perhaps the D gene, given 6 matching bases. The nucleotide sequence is TGCGCCAGCAGCCGGGGAGGAGCGAACACCGGGGAGCTGTTTTTT. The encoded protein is CASSRGGANTGELFF.